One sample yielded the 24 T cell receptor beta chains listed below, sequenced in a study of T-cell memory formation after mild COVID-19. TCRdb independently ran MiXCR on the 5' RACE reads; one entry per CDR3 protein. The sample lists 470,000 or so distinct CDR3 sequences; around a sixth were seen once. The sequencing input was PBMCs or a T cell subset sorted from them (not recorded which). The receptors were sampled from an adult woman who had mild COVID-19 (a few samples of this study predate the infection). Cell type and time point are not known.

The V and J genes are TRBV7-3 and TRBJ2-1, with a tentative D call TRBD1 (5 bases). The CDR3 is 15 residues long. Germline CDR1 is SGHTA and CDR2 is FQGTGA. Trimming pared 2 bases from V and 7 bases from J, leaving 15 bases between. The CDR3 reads CASSLGQGRKNEQFF. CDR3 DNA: TGTGCCAGCAGCTTAGGGCAGGGAAGAAAAAATGAGCAGTTCTTC.

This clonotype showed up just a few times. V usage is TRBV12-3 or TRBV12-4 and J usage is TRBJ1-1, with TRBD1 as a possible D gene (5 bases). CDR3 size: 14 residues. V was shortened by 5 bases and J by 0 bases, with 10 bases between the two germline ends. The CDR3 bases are TGTGCCAGCAGTCCCGCGACAGTGAACACTGAAGCTTTCTTT. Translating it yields CASSPATVNTEAFF.

CDR3 in DNA: TGTGCCAGCAGCTTAGTCGACACTACGAGCTCTGGAAACACCATATATTTT. It translates to CASSLVDTTSSGNTIYF. This chain uses TRBV7-6 with TRBJ1-3; D call uncertain. V was clipped by 1 base and J by 0 bases, with 13 bases between them. The CDR3 contains 17 residues. Germline-derived CDR1 and CDR2 are SGHVS and FNYEAQ.

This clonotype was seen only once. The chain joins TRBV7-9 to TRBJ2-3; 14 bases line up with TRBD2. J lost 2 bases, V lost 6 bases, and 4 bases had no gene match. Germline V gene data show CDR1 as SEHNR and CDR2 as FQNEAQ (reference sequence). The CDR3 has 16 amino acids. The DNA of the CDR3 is TGTGCCAGCAGACGACTAGCGGGGGGGATCACAGATACGCAGTATTTT. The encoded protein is CASRRLAGGITDTQYF.

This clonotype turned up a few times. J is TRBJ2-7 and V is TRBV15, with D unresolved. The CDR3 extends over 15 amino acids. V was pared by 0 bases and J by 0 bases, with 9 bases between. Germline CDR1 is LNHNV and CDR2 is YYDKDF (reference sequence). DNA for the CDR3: TGTGCCACCAGCAGAGAATGGCAGGCCTCCTACGAGCAGTACTTC. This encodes CATSREWQASYEQYF. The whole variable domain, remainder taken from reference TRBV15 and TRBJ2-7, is DAMVIQNPRYQVTQFGKPVTLSCSQTLNHNVMYWYQQKSSQAPKLLFHYYDKDFNNEADTPDNFQSRRPNTSFCFLDIRSPGLGDTAMYLCATSREWQASYEQYFGPGTRLTVT.

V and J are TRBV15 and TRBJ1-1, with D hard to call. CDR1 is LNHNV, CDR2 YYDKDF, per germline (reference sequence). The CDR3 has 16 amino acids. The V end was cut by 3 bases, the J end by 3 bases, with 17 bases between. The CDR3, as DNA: TGTGCCACCAGCAGGGAAGGGTACAATAGGGACACTGAAGCTTTCTTT. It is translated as CATSREGYNRDTEAFF. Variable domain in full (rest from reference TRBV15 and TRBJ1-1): DAMVIQNPRYQVTQFGKPVTLSCSQTLNHNVMYWYQQKSSQAPKLLFHYYDKDFNNEADTPDNFQSRRPNTSFCFLDIRSPGLGDTAMYLCATSREGYNRDTEAFFGQGTRLTVV.

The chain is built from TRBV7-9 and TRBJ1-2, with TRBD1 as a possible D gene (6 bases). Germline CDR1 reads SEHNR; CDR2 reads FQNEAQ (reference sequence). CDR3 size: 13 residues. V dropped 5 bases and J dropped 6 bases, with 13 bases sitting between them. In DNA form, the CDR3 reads TGTGCCAGCAGCCTGACAGGTATCGATGGCTACACCTTC. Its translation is CASSLTGIDGYTF.

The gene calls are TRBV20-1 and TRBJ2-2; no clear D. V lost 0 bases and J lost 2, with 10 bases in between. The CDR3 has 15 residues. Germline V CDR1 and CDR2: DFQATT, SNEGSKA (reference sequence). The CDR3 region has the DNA TGCAGTGCTAGAGATTTGTACAGCAACACCGGGGAGCTGTTTTTT. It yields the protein CSARDLYSNTGELFF.

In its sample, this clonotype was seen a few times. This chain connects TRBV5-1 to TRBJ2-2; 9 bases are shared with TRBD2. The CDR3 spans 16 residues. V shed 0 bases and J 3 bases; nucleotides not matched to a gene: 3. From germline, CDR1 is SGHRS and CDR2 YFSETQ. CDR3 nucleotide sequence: TGCGCCAGCAGCTTGGGAGCGGGAGGTGACACCGGGGAGCTGTTTTTT. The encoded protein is CASSLGAGGDTGELFF.

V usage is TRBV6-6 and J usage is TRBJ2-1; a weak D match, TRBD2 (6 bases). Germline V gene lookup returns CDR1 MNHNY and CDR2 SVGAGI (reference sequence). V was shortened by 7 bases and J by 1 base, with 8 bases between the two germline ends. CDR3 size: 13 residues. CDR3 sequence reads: CASMEGSYNEQFF. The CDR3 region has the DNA TGTGCCAGCATGGAGGGATCCTACAATGAGCAGTTCTTC.

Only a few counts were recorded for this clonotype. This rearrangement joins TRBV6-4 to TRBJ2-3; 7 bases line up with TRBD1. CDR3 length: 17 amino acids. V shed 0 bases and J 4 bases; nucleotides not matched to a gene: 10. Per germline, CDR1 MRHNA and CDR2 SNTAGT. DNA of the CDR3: TGTGCCAGCAGTGACTCCCGGAGACAGGGTGCGCCAGATACGCAGTATTTT. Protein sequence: CASSDSRRQGAPDTQYF.

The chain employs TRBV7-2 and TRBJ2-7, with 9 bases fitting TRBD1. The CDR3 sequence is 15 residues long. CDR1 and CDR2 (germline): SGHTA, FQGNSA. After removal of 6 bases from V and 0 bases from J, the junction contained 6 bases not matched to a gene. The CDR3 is CASRTGGLSSYEQYF. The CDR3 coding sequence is TGTGCCAGCAGAACAGGGGGCCTCAGCTCCTACGAGCAGTACTTC.

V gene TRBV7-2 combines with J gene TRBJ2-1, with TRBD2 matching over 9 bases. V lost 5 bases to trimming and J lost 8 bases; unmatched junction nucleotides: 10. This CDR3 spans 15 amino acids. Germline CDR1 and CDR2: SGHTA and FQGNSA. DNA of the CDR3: TGTGCCAGCAGCCTCGGACTAGCGAGAGGGTATGAGCAGTTCTTC. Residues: CASSLGLARGYEQFF.

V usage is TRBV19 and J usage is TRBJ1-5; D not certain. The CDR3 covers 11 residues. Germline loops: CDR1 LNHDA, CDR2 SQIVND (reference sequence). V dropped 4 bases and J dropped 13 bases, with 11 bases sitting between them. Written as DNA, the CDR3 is TGTGCCAGTAGTACCAGCCGGATACAGCATTTT. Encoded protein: CASSTSRIQHF.

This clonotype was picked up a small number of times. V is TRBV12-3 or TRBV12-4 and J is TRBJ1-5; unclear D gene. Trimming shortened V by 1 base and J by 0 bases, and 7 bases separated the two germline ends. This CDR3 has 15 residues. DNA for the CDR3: TGTGCCAGCAGTTTAGGACGGCCTAGCAATCAGCCCCAGCATTTT. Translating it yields CASSLGRPSNQPQHF.

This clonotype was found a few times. The CDR3 reads CASSPVRDKASGTRFNEQFF. In DNA form, the CDR3 reads TGTGCCAGCAGCCCGGTCCGGGACAAGGCTAGCGGGACAAGATTCAATGAGCAGTTCTTC. The V call is TRBV12-3 or TRBV12-4, the J call TRBJ2-1, with 9 bases lining up with TRBD2. CDR3 size: 20 residues. The V segment lost 6 bases and the J segment 6 bases; nucleotides outside the gene matches: 24.

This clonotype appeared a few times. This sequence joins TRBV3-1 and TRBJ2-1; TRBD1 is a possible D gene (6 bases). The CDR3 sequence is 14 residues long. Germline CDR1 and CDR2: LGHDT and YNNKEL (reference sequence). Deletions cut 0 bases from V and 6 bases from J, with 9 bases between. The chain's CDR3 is CASSQEGAINEQFF. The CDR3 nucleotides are TGTGCCAGCAGCCAAGAGGGGGCCATCAATGAGCAGTTCTTC.

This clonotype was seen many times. The CDR3 protein is CASSLGTSGGDEQFF. In DNA form, the CDR3 reads TGCGCCAGCAGCTTGGGGACTAGCGGGGGCGATGAGCAGTTCTTC. The V and J genes are TRBV5-1 and TRBJ2-1, with 13 bases aligning to TRBD2. The J segment lost 8 bases and the V segment lost 0 bases, leaving 2 bases of the junction unmatched. Germline lookup yields CDR1 SGHRS and CDR2 YFSETQ. The CDR3 runs 15 residues.

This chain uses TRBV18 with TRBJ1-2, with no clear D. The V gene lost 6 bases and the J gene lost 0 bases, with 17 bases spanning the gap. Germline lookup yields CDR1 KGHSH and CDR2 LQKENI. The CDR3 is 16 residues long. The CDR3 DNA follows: TGTGCCAGCTCGACCTCCGCACCGGAGGCTAACTATGGCTACACCTTC. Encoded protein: CASSTSAPEANYGYTF.

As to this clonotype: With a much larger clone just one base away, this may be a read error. The CDR3 DNA sequence: TGTGCCAGCAGCTTACCAATCACAGATACGCAGTATTTT. It encodes CASSLPITDTQYF. V gene TRBV7-9 combines with J gene TRBJ2-3; D not certain. The germline V gene has CDR1 SEHNR and CDR2 FQNEAQ (reference sequence). The CDR3 covers 13 residues. Trimming left V 2 bases short and J 2 bases short, with 5 bases between.

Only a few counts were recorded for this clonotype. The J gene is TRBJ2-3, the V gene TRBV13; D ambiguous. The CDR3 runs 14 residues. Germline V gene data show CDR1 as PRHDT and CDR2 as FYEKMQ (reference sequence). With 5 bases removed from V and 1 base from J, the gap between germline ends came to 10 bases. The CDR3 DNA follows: TGTGCCAGCAGCACCCTCTCAGGCACAGATACGCAGTATTTT. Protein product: CASSTLSGTDTQYF.

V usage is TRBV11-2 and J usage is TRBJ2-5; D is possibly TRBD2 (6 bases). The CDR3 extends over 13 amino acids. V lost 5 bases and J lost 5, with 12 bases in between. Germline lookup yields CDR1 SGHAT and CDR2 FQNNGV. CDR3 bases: TGTGCCAGCAGCCCCGGGGACTTGGAGACCCAGTACTTC. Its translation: CASSPGDLETQYF.

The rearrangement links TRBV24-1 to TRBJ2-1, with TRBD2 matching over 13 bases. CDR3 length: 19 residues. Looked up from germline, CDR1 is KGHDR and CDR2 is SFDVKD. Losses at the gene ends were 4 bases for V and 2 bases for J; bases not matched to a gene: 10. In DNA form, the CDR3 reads TGTGCCACCAGTGACGCCCCAGGACTAGCGGGAGTGGCCTACAATGAGCAGTTCTTC. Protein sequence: CATSDAPGLAGVAYNEQFF.

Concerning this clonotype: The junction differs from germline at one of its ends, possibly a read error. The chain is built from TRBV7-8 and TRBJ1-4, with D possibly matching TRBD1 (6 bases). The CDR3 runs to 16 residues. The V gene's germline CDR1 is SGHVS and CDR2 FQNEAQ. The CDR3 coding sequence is TGTGCCAGCAGCTTAGCGGGTGGACAGTCTAATGAAAAACCGTTTTTT. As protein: CASSLAGGQSNEKPFF.